The 2 T cell receptor beta chains in this list originate from one sample, sequenced in a study of blood T cells in healthy people across ages. The use of a sample-barcoded 5' primer and a J-beta primer mix characterized a second PCR of about 7 to 12 cycles. TCRdb reanalysed the 5' RACE reads using MiXCR and keeps one entry per CDR3 protein. Of under 950,000 distinct CDR3 sequences detected, roughly 20% appear once; the ten largest clones hold roughly a fifth. Specimen: blood. These receptors originate from a man aged 70-80 years in good health.

V and J are TRBV10-3 and TRBJ2-5; the match to TRBD2 covers 7 bases. CDR3 size: 15 residues. Germline assignment: CDR1 ENHRY and CDR2 SYGVKD. V dropped 6 bases and J dropped 3; count of bases not matched to a gene: 10. Here the CDR3 reads CAISAGTNLKETQYF. CDR3 sequence (DNA): TGTGCCATCAGCGCCGGGACTAACCTAAAAGAGACCCAGTACTTC.

This chain links TRBV5-5 with TRBJ2-3; D gene uncertain. With 2 bases removed from V and 1 base from J, the gap between germline ends came to 8 bases. The CDR3 has 14 amino acids. Looked up from germline, CDR1 is SGHKS and CDR2 is YYEKEE (reference sequence). The CDR3 nucleotides are TGTGCCAGCAGCTTCCAGGAGCGCACAGATACGCAGTATTTT. The encoded protein is CASSFQERTDTQYF.